Following are 18 T cell receptor beta chains from one sample sequenced in a study of identical twins listed by TCRdb under 2016. The method behind the library was 5' RACE. Instrument on record: Illumina HiSeq 2000. Through fastp at Q25 and MiXCR, TCRdb rebuilt clones from the public reads, retaining in-frame beta chains. Every distinct CDR3 protein forms one entry, paired with its most common genes and DNA. The table for this sample lists around 250,000 distinct CDR3 sequences; roughly 7% of them were counted only once. The top ten clonotypes cover 3% to 4.5% of the sample. The same data also contributed to another study, on yellow fever vaccine responses in identical twins.

Sequencing input: memory (CD45RO+) T cells sorted from blood. The cell subset or site label, read with the paper, signifies: CD45RO+ enriched T cells. Source of these receptors: a woman between 18 and 29 years old in good health.

This clonotype was found a few times. V gene TRBV6-1 combines with J gene TRBJ2-5; 11 bases agree with TRBD1. V was clipped by 4 bases and J by 2 bases; unmatched bases: 9. The CDR3 loop spans 17 amino acids. Germline V lookup: CDR1 MNHNS, CDR2 SASEGT. The CDR3 DNA is TGTGCCAGCAGTGCGCGGACAGGGGGCCTGGGTCAAGAGACCCAGTACTTC. Its protein product is CASSARTGGLGQETQYF.

Many counts were recorded for this clonotype. V is TRBV7-3 and J is TRBJ2-2; D is perhaps TRBD1 (6 bases). The V gene lost 3 bases and the J gene lost 4 bases, with 9 bases spanning the gap. Germline V gives CDR1 SGHTA, CDR2 FQGTGA. The CDR3 runs 14 residues. DNA of the CDR3: TGTGCCAGCAGCTTGGGACAAAGCACCGGGGAGCTGTTTTTT. Protein: CASSLGQSTGELFF.

This clonotype was found a few times. V usage is TRBV7-9 and J usage is TRBJ2-1; 11 bases are shared with TRBD2. Trimming cost V 5 bases and J 5 bases; bases outside gene matches: 8. From germline, CDR1 is SEHNR and CDR2 FQNEAQ (reference sequence). The CDR3 is 16 amino acids. CDR3 nucleotides: TGTGCCAGCAGCCCCAAGTCGACTAGCGGGAACAATGAGCAGTTCTTC. It yields the protein CASSPKSTSGNNEQFF.

There are many counts of this clonotype. The V call is TRBV10-3, the J call TRBJ1-4; D gene unclear. In germline, CDR1 is ENHRY, CDR2 SYGVKD. This CDR3 has 14 amino acids. V shed 0 bases and J shed 8 bases, with 10 bases lying between them. CDR3 bases: TGTGCCATCAGTGAGTCCGGGCAGATAGAAAAACTGTTTTTT. Translating gives CAISESGQIEKLFF.

This clonotype was detected ten times or more. The chain combines TRBV7-9 with TRBJ2-5, with no clear D. V shed 0 bases and J shed 2 bases, with 10 bases lying between them. The CDR3 consists of 15 residues. The germline V gene encodes CDR1 SEHNR and CDR2 FQNEAQ (reference sequence). This CDR3 reads CASSLALTSQETQYF. The DNA for the CDR3 is TGTGCCAGCAGCTTAGCGCTAACAAGTCAAGAGACCCAGTACTTC.

The chain carries TRBV13 and TRBJ1-5; TRBD1 is a possible D gene (6 bases). CDR3 length: 13 amino acids. Per germline, CDR1 PRHDT and CDR2 FYEKMQ (reference sequence). V dropped 5 bases and J dropped 4 bases, with 9 bases sitting between them. The CDR3 DNA sequence: TGTGCCAGCAGCACAGGGTTGAATCAGCCCCAGCATTTT. It encodes CASSTGLNQPQHF.

There are many counts of this clonotype. This chain uses TRBV12-3 or TRBV12-4 with TRBJ2-7, with 11 positions matching TRBD2. The CDR3 has 13 amino acids. Trimming removed 6 bases from V and 7 bases from J; junction bases left unmatched: 5. The CDR3 DNA follows: TGTGCCAGCAGAAAACTAGCGGGAGAGGAGCAGTACTTC. Protein: CASRKLAGEEQYF.

The sample holds a few counts of this clonotype. The chain employs TRBV4-2 and TRBJ2-3; TRBD2 matches 14 bases. This CDR3 contains 16 residues. Germline CDR1 LGHNA, CDR2 YNFKEQ. J lost 2 bases, V lost 6 bases, and 4 bases had no gene match. DNA of the CDR3: TGTGCCAGCAGGTTGGGACTAGCGGGAGACACAGATACGCAGTATTTT. It codes for CASRLGLAGDTDTQYF.

The gene calls are TRBV12-3 or TRBV12-4 and TRBJ1-1; no definite D call. This CDR3 comprises 12 residues. Trimming stripped 5 bases from V and 5 bases from J, with 9 bases between. CDR3 DNA: TGTGCCAGCAGTCTAAGGTTGACTGAAGCTTTCTTT. Protein: CASSLRLTEAFF.

In this sample, this clonotype turned up many times. V is TRBV7-8 and J is TRBJ2-5; D is unclear. The V end was cut by 4 bases, the J end by 0 bases, with 12 bases between. Germline lookup yields CDR1 SGHVS and CDR2 FQNEAQ. The CDR3 runs to 15 residues. CDR3 loop: CASSSLFEYQETQYF. For the CDR3, the DNA is TGTGCCAGCAGCTCGCTTTTTGAGTACCAAGAGACCCAGTACTTC.

This clonotype has only a few counts. V and J are TRBV20-1 and TRBJ2-1; D is possibly TRBD2 (5 bases). Germline loops: CDR1 DFQATT, CDR2 SNEGSKA (reference sequence). The CDR3 covers 14 residues. The V end was cut by 6 bases, the J end by 6 bases, with 18 bases between. In DNA, the CDR3 is TGCAGTGCGCCTCGGACCAACCTAGCCAATGAGCAGTTCTTC. Translated: CSAPRTNLANEQFF.

This clonotype was detected once. CDR3: CACTQARESSSYNEQFF. The CDR3 bases are TGTGCCTGCACCCAAGCCCGTGAGTCTAGCTCCTACAATGAGCAGTTCTTC. The V and J genes are TRBV3-1 and TRBJ2-1; D gene unclear. CDR1 and CDR2 (germline): LGHDT, YNNKEL (reference sequence). V lost 11 bases to trimming and J lost 0 bases, with 23 bases between them. The CDR3 runs 17 residues.

This clonotype has just a few counts. The chain links TRBV10-3 to TRBJ2-7; TRBD2 agrees at 13 bases. J lost 4 bases, V lost 5 bases, and 11 bases had no gene match. This CDR3 contains 17 residues. CDR1 and CDR2 (germline): ENHRY, SYGVKD. Here the CDR3 DNA reads TGTGCCATCAGTAAAGAACTAGCGGGAGGGGTTAATTACGAGCAGTACTTC. This translates into CAISKELAGGVNYEQYF.

This clonotype was seen a few times. J is TRBJ1-4 and V is TRBV2, with 8 bases that match TRBD1. With V trimmed by 6 bases and J by 5 bases, 5 bases remained unmatched. Germline CDR1 is SNHLY and CDR2 is FYNNEI. The CDR3 covers 14 residues. The CDR3 here is CASRGTGHNEKLFF. CDR3 nucleotide sequence: TGTGCCAGCAGAGGGACAGGTCACAATGAAAAACTGTTTTTT.

This clonotype has at least ten counts. The chain joins TRBV12-3 or TRBV12-4 to TRBJ2-2, with 9 positions matching TRBD2. J gave up 7 bases and V 3 bases, and 12 bases lay outside the gene matches. The CDR3 is 17 amino acids. The CDR3 coding sequence is TGTGCCAGCAGTTTTCTCTGGCGGGAGGGCTACGGCGGGGAGCTGTTTTTT. It translates to CASSFLWREGYGGELFF.

The CDR3 loop is CASSLGGLSTDTQYF. For the CDR3, the DNA is TGTGCCAGCAGCTTAGGGGGACTTAGCACAGATACGCAGTATTTT. The chain links TRBV7-8 to TRBJ2-3, with D perhaps matching TRBD2 (6 bases). V was trimmed by 1 base and J by 0 bases, leaving 8 bases between them. The CDR3 consists of 15 residues. Germline V CDR1 and CDR2: SGHVS, FQNEAQ.

This clonotype was counted only a few times. This chain joins TRBV27 and TRBJ2-2, with 7 bases lining up with TRBD2. This CDR3 has 16 residues. With V trimmed by 0 bases and J by 0 bases, 1 base remained unmatched. The germline CDR1 and CDR2 sequences are MNHEY and SMNVEV (reference sequence). The CDR3 is CASSLSSGTNTGELFF. The DNA for the CDR3 is TGTGCCAGCAGTTTATCGAGCGGGACGAACACCGGGGAGCTGTTTTTT.

This clonotype has only a few counts. V gene TRBV20-1 combines with J gene TRBJ2-7; D perhaps matches TRBD2 (6 bases). Per germline, CDR1 DFQATT and CDR2 SNEGSKA (reference sequence). This CDR3 has 12 residues. V gave up 7 bases and J gave up 2 bases, with 12 bases separating them. In nucleotides, the CDR3 is TGCAGTGGGACTACGGGGGCCTACGAGCAGTACTTC. Its translation is CSGTTGAYEQYF.